Below are 29 T cell receptor beta chains sequenced from a single sample in a study of T-cell reconstitution after alpha-beta-depleted transplantation in children. TCRbeta library preparation incorporated unique molecular identifiers. TCRdb passed the PCR reads through MiXCR, listing each CDR3 protein once. The sample holds some 300,000 distinct CDR3 sequences; about 9.4% are singletons and the top ten take 2.4%. The material sequenced was PBMCs from the stem cell graft donor, taken from the stem cell graft. Every receptor here comes from a human donor who donated a stem cell graft to a child with acute lymphoblastic leukemia.

The chain is built from TRBV28 and TRBJ1-2; TRBD1 matches at 11 bases. With 2 bases clipped from V and 8 bases from J, the junction kept 7 bases outside the gene matches. Germline loops: CDR1 MDHEN, CDR2 SYDVKM. The CDR3 consists of 15 residues. CDR3: CASSLRMGQGGGYTF. CDR3 sequence (DNA): TGTGCCAGCAGTTTACGTATGGGACAGGGGGGCGGCTACACCTTC.

A few counts support this clonotype. The CDR3 bases are TGCAGCGTTGAGCCGAGGGGGCGAAGGGGCTACACCTTC. Translated: CSVEPRGRRGYTF. The chain uses TRBV29-1 and TRBJ1-2; 7 nucleotides agree with TRBD1. CDR3 size: 13 residues. After removal of 3 bases from V and 8 bases from J, the junction contained 9 bases not matched to a gene. Germline lookup yields CDR1 SQVTM and CDR2 ANQGSEA. The full variable domain, completed using reference TRBV29-1 and TRBJ1-2, is SAVISQKPSRDICQRGTSLTIQCQVDSQVTMMFWYRQQPGQSLTLIATANQGSEATYESGFVIDKFPISRPNLTFSTLTVSNMSPEDSSIYLCSVEPRGRRGYTFGSGTRLTVV.

V usage is TRBV20-1 and J usage is TRBJ1-1, with 7 bases identical to TRBD1. With V trimmed by 4 bases and J by 3 bases, 8 bases remained unmatched. The germline V gene encodes CDR1 DFQATT and CDR2 SNEGSKA (reference sequence). The CDR3 loop spans 14 amino acids. The CDR3 protein is CSAKTGIDHTEAFF. The DNA for the CDR3 is TGCAGTGCTAAGACAGGGATTGACCACACTGAAGCTTTCTTT.

This clonotype was counted only a few times. The chain is built from TRBV13 and TRBJ2-1; D possibly matches TRBD1 or TRBD2 (5 bases each). Germline CDR1 is PRHDT and CDR2 is FYEKMQ (reference sequence). Trimming left V 1 base short and J 4 bases short, with 11 bases between. The CDR3 totals 15 residues. CDR3 region: CASSLVRGEYNEQFF. CDR3 bases: TGTGCCAGCAGCTTAGTGCGAGGGGAGTACAATGAGCAGTTCTTC.

This clonotype was picked up a small number of times. The rearrangement uses TRBV7-2 and TRBJ2-1; perhaps TRBD1 as D (5 bases). This CDR3 is 16 amino acids long. Germline CDR1 is SGHTA and CDR2 is FQGNSA. The ends were cut back, 2 bases at V and 0 bases at J, with 11 bases in the middle. The CDR3 loop reads CASSLRPGRSYNEQFF. The CDR3 DNA sequence: TGTGCCAGCAGCTTAAGGCCAGGGCGCTCCTACAATGAGCAGTTCTTC.

This clonotype was recorded a few times. This chain links TRBV4-1 with TRBJ2-6, with no clear D. The V gene's germline CDR1 is MGHRA and CDR2 YSYEKL. The CDR3 runs to 19 residues. The V end lost 0 bases, the J end lost 0 bases, and 15 bases lay between the germline ends. The DNA for the CDR3 is TGCGCCAGCAGCCAAGATGGTCCAGAGTTATCCTCTGGGGCCAACGTCCTGACTTTC. Amino acid sequence: CASSQDGPELSSGANVLTF.

Only a few counts were recorded for this clonotype. The V call is TRBV20-1, the J call TRBJ2-1; 12 positions agree with TRBD2. In germline, CDR1 is DFQATT, CDR2 SNEGSKA (reference sequence). J lost 7 bases, V lost 5 bases, and 3 bases had no gene match. The CDR3 loop spans 13 amino acids. DNA for the CDR3: TGCAGTGCTGGACTAGCGGGAATGAATGAGCAGTTCTTC. Encoded protein: CSAGLAGMNEQFF.

This chain joins TRBV4-3 and TRBJ2-7; D is uncertain. CDR3 size: 14 residues. Germline CDR1 and CDR2: LGHNA and YSLEER. Trimming stripped 0 bases from V and 3 bases from J, with 9 bases between. CDR3 in amino acids: CASSQDFGYYEQYF. The CDR3 DNA reads as TGCGCCAGCAGCCAAGATTTCGGGTACTACGAGCAGTACTTC.

V usage is TRBV4-3 and J usage is TRBJ1-1, with D possibly matching TRBD1 (6 bases). Germline V gives CDR1 LGHNA, CDR2 YSLEER. The CDR3 has 13 residues. CDR3: CATSLEGDTEAFF. The CDR3 bases are TGCGCGACCAGCCTGGAGGGGGACACTGAAGCTTTCTTT.

In this sample, this clonotype turned up a few times. The rearrangement joins TRBV7-8 to TRBJ1-4, with a tentative D call TRBD1 (5 bases). V lost 5 bases and J 8 bases, leaving 18 bases between the germline ends. Germline V gene lookup returns CDR1 SGHVS and CDR2 FQNEAQ. This CDR3 has 15 amino acids. This CDR3 is CASSQGQGVKEKLFF. The CDR3, as DNA: TGTGCCAGCAGCCAAGGGCAGGGCGTGAAAGAAAAACTGTTTTTT.

J is TRBJ1-4 and V is TRBV5-1; no firm D call. The germline gives CDR1 SGHRS, CDR2 YFSETQ. CDR3 length equals 15 residues. The V gene lost 0 bases and the J gene lost 8 bases, with 14 bases spanning the gap. The CDR3 coding sequence is TGCGCCAGCAGCTTGGAGTGGGGAGGCGAGGAAAAACTGTTTTTT. It codes for CASSLEWGGEEKLFF.

This clonotype was seen at least ten times. This sequence joins TRBV28 and TRBJ2-2; 8 nucleotides agree with TRBD1. The CDR3 has 17 amino acids. Per the germline V gene, CDR1 is MDHEN and CDR2 is SYDVKM. The V and J ends lost 2 bases and 3 bases, in that order; junction bases with no gene match: 8. CDR3 sequence: CASSLTDRGQDTGELFF. For the CDR3, the DNA is TGTGCCAGCAGTTTAACCGACAGGGGTCAGGACACCGGGGAGCTGTTTTTT.

V gene TRBV28 combines with J gene TRBJ2-7; 11 bases map to TRBD2. The CDR3 covers 14 residues. CDR1 is MDHEN, CDR2 SYDVKM, per germline. V dropped 10 bases and J dropped 2; count of bases not matched to a gene: 7. The CDR3 DNA is TGTGCCACCCCCAGGACTAGCGGGCCCTACGAGCAGTACTTC. Protein sequence: CATPRTSGPYEQYF.

This clonotype was seen a few times. J is TRBJ2-7 and V is TRBV15, with unresolved D. Per germline, CDR1 LNHNV and CDR2 YYDKDF (reference sequence). The CDR3 contains 14 residues. V was shortened by 0 bases and J by 7 bases, with 13 bases between the two germline ends. Here the CDR3 reads CATSRDYGLREQYF. In DNA form, the CDR3 reads TGTGCCACCAGCAGAGATTACGGATTACGGGAGCAGTACTTC.

This clonotype was picked up a small number of times. V is TRBV18 and J is TRBJ1-6; TRBD1 agrees at 7 bases. This CDR3 is 15 amino acids long. The junction had 14 bases not matched to a gene; V was cut back by 5 bases and J by 13 bases. The V gene's germline CDR1 is KGHSH and CDR2 LQKENI. The CDR3 loop reads CASSSRTGSEAPLHF. In DNA, the CDR3 is TGTGCCAGCTCATCACGGACAGGTTCGGAGGCTCCCCTCCACTTT.

The CDR3 reads CSVGVRIGNTGELFF. The CDR3 DNA is TGCAGCGTTGGGGTCAGAATAGGAAACACCGGGGAGCTGTTTTTT. The chain recombines TRBV29-1 with TRBJ2-2, with D unclear. The V end was cut by 4 bases, the J end by 2 bases, with 14 bases between. Germline V gene lookup returns CDR1 SQVTM and CDR2 ANQGSEA. This CDR3 region has 15 residues.

This clonotype came up many times. The chain joins TRBV5-6 to TRBJ1-1, with TRBD1 as a possible D gene (6 bases). Per germline, CDR1 SGHDT and CDR2 YYEEEE. V was clipped by 3 bases and J by 1 base, with 10 bases between them. The CDR3 contains 14 residues. CDR3 DNA sequence: TGTGCCAGCAGCTCGGGGACAAGGAACACTGAAGCTTTCTTT. Translated: CASSSGTRNTEAFF.

The table lists this clonotype with a few counts. CDR3: CAISESGTGKSPLHF. The CDR3 coding sequence is TGTGCCATCAGTGAGTCGGGGACAGGGAAATCACCCCTCCACTTT. The V gene is TRBV10-3, the J gene TRBJ1-6, with 9 bases that match TRBD1. The junction had 4 bases not matched to a gene; V was cut back by 0 bases and J by 10 bases. The CDR3 has 15 amino acids. Germline assignment: CDR1 ENHRY and CDR2 SYGVKD.

This clonotype was picked up a small number of times. This chain links TRBV2 with TRBJ2-4, with a tentative D call TRBD1 (5 bases). The ends were cut back, 7 bases at V and 2 bases at J, with 9 bases in the middle. The CDR3 covers 13 residues. Per germline, CDR1 SNHLY and CDR2 FYNNEI. CDR3 region: CASTKGSKNIQYF. The CDR3 DNA sequence: TGTGCCAGCACGAAGGGGTCCAAAAACATTCAGTACTTC.

Ten or more counts support this clonotype. This chain links TRBV6-2 or TRBV6-3 with TRBJ2-1, with D unclear. Germline assignment: CDR1 MNHEY and CDR2 SVGEGT. The ends were cut back, 8 bases at V and 1 base at J, with 15 bases in the middle. The CDR3 has 15 amino acids. The CDR3 loop reads CASFDTGPSYNEQFF. Here the CDR3 DNA reads TGTGCCAGCTTTGATACTGGCCCTTCCTACAATGAGCAGTTCTTC.

This clonotype came up a few times. V gene TRBV4-3 combines with J gene TRBJ2-7, with D tentatively TRBD2 (6 bases). Trimming pared 0 bases from V and 5 bases from J, leaving 17 bases between. Germline V gives CDR1 LGHNA, CDR2 YSLEER. The CDR3 sequence is 16 residues long. This CDR3 is CASSQDAGGDWNEQYF. The CDR3 bases are TGCGCCAGCAGCCAAGATGCGGGCGGGGATTGGAACGAGCAGTACTTC.

The genes are TRBV7-9 and TRBJ2-1, with TRBD2 matching over 7 bases. CDR3 length: 16 amino acids. Germline V gives CDR1 SEHNR, CDR2 FQNEAQ (reference sequence). With V trimmed by 3 bases and J by 8 bases, 13 bases remained unmatched. The CDR3 is CASSFDGLGRVDEQFF. In DNA form, the CDR3 reads TGTGCCAGCAGCTTTGACGGACTAGGAAGAGTCGATGAGCAGTTCTTC.

This clonotype was seen only a few times. This chain uses TRBV20-1 with TRBJ2-1, with D hard to call. Trimming cost V 0 bases and J 2 bases, with 14 bases left between them. The V gene's germline CDR1 is DFQATT and CDR2 SNEGSKA (reference sequence). The CDR3 is 16 amino acids. CDR3 bases: TGCAGTGCTAGAGATAAAATAGCCCAAACCTACAATGAGCAGTTCTTC. Translation gives CSARDKIAQTYNEQFF.

This clonotype was detected many times. The chain joins TRBV5-1 to TRBJ1-4; possible D gene TRBD1, 6 bases. V was shortened by 3 bases and J by 3 bases, with 12 bases between the two germline ends. CDR1 SGHRS and CDR2 YFSETQ come from the germline V gene. The CDR3 has 15 residues. The CDR3 loop is CASSSQGIANEKLFF. CDR3 nucleotides: TGCGCCAGCAGCTCCCAGGGGATCGCTAATGAAAAACTGTTTTTT.

This clonotype has only a few counts. V usage is TRBV5-6 and J usage is TRBJ2-1; the match to TRBD1 covers 7 bases. Looked up from germline, CDR1 is SGHDT and CDR2 is YYEEEE. The CDR3 runs to 16 residues. With 2 bases clipped from V and 6 bases from J, the junction kept 11 bases outside the gene matches. The CDR3 coding sequence is TGTGCCAGCAGCTTCAGGGGGTATGACAAGGGCAATGAGCAGTTCTTC. Its translation: CASSFRGYDKGNEQFF. The variable domain in full, with the rest retrieved from reference TRBV5-6 and TRBJ2-1, is DAGVTQSPTHLIKTRGQQVTLRCSPKSGHDTVSWYQQALGQGPQFIFQYYEEEERQRGNFPDRFSGHQFPNYSSELNVNALLLGDSALYLCASSFRGYDKGNEQFFGPGTRLTVL.

The chain recombines TRBV12-3 or TRBV12-4 with TRBJ2-1; TRBD2 matches at 9 bases. Trimming took 6 bases from V and 15 from J; bases not matched to a gene: 6. CDR3 length equals 11 residues. CDR3 DNA: TGTGCCAGCAGGGGACTAGCTGTTAGGTTCTTC. This gives the protein CASRGLAVRFF.

The J gene is TRBJ1-4, the V gene TRBV18; D is unresolved. The CDR3 has 14 amino acids. Germline V gene data show CDR1 as KGHSH and CDR2 as LQKENI. Trimming took 6 bases from V and 7 from J, leaving 15 bases between them. The CDR3 is CASSTRQKFEKLFF. The CDR3 DNA sequence: TGTGCCAGCTCGACGAGGCAGAAATTTGAAAAACTGTTTTTT.

This chain joins TRBV5-1 and TRBJ2-5, with 8 bases lining up with TRBD1. Germline lookup yields CDR1 SGHRS and CDR2 YFSETQ. The CDR3 spans 15 residues. The V segment lost 1 base and the J segment 3 bases; nucleotides outside the gene matches: 5. The CDR3 region has the DNA TGCGCCAGCAGCTTGTTCCAGGGGGCGAAAGAGACCCAGTACTTC. It encodes CASSLFQGAKETQYF.

This clonotype was counted between two and nine times. The rearrangement links TRBV4-3 to TRBJ2-1; 7 nucleotides align to TRBD1. Germline trimming cut 1 base from V and 4 bases from J; bases unmatched to any gene: 10. The CDR3 contains 17 residues. Germline assignment: CDR1 LGHNA and CDR2 YSLEER. This CDR3 is CASSQGLPGQLYNEQFF. The CDR3 DNA sequence: TGCGCCAGCAGCCAAGGTTTACCGGGACAGCTTTACAATGAGCAGTTCTTC.